This is a list of T cell receptor beta chains from one sample in a study of blood T cell repertoires in COVID-19. Using immunoSEQ multiplex PCR, the repertoire was profiled, and TCRdb retains in-frame clones only, with some absent. This sample has tens of thousands of clones, with over 70% found just once. Sequencing was performed on peripheral blood. The receptors were sampled from a woman aged 60 to 75 with acute or convalescent COVID-19. Each CDR3 is given with its conserved first and last residue. A D gene is named only where the DNA matches it firmly. Expanded clones are given a class, and other clones once, few, many or no size at all.

d_call j_call v_call clone_size cdr3_aa cdr3_nt
TRBD1 TRBJ1-4 TRBV30 . CAWSEWRGQKLFF TGTGCCTGGAGTGAATGGAGGGGGCAAAAACTGTTTTTT
. TRBJ1-2 TRBV3-1/TRBV3-2 . CASSQANGYTF TGTGCCAGCAGCCAAGCCAATGGCTACACCTTC
. TRBJ2-3 TRBV7-3 . CASSLSPNAQDTQYF TGTGCCAGCAGCTTAAGTCCAAACGCACAGGATACGCAGTATTTT
TRBD1 TRBJ2-1 TRBV12-5 . CASGLRDRGIEEQFF TGTGCTAGTGGTTTGCGGGACAGGGGAATAGAAGAGCAGTTCTTC
TRBD1 TRBJ2-7 TRBV19 . CASNNPGQGTYEQYF TGTGCCAGTAACAATCCGGGACAGGGTACCTACGAGCAGTACTTC
. TRBJ1-1 TRBV2 few CASRRTYYTEAFF TGTGCCAGCAGACGAACCTACTACACTGAAGCTTTCTTT
. TRBJ1-6 TRBV5-6 . CASSLGRQGDYSPLHF TGTGCCAGCAGCCTAGGACGTCAGGGCGATTATTCACCCCTCCACTTT
TRBD1 TRBJ1-5 TRBV19 . CASSWDRGFNQPQHF TGTGCCAGTAGTTGGGACAGGGGGTTCAATCAGCCCCAGCATTTT
. TRBJ2-7 TRBV5-5 . CASSLQGGGYEQYF TGTGCCAGCAGCTTGCAGGGAGGGGGCTACGAGCAGTACTTC
. TRBJ1-6 TRBV28 . CASTEGGRPYNSPLHF TGTGCCAGCACCGAGGGAGGCAGGCCTTATAATTCACCCCTCCACTTT
. TRBJ1-3 TRBV2 . CASSRARAGNTIYF TGTGCCAGCAGTCGTGCGCGGGCTGGAAACACCATATATTTT
TRBD1 TRBJ1-2 TRBV5-1 . CASSADRDGYTF TGCGCCAGCAGCGCCGACAGGGATGGCTACACCTTC